The 8 T cell receptor beta chains presented below share a single source sample, sequenced in a study of cytomegalovirus exposure and HLA in healthy donors. Primers included in the PCR were 60 Vbeta and 13 Jbeta primers. Produced via immunoSEQ multiplex PCR; TCRdb's table is partial and in-frame only. The table shows approximately 100,000 clones, with around 10% occurring only once. Sample: PBMCs. Receptor source: a man aged 45-65 years in good health and CMV-seropositive.

This clone occurred a few times. The V call is TRBV5-5, the J call TRBJ1-1, with D uncertain. V lost 2 bases, J lost 1 base, and 9 bases lay in between. The length of the CDR3 is 14 residues. Germline CDR1 is SGHKS and CDR2 is YYEKEE (reference sequence). CDR3 sequence (DNA): TGTGCCAGCAGCTTCTACAGTTGGAACACTGAAGCTTTCTTT. It codes for CASSFYSWNTEAFF.

This clone was seen at least ten times. The CDR3: CASSEPRTSGASSYNEQFF. In DNA, the CDR3 is TGTGCCAGCAGCGAACCCCGGACTAGCGGAGCGAGCTCCTACAATGAGCAGTTCTTC. The chain has TRBV9 and TRBJ2-1; 10 nucleotides align to TRBD2. The CDR3 has 19 amino acids. The germline V gene has CDR1 SGDLS and CDR2 YYNGEE. Trimming removed 3 bases from V and 0 bases from J; junction bases left unmatched: 12.

The CDR3 nucleotides are TGTGCCTGGAGTCGACAGGGGGAGACCCAGTACTTC. Translated: CAWSRQGETQYF. V is TRBV30 and J is TRBJ2-5, with 8 bases fitting TRBD1. V was clipped by 2 bases and J by 5 bases; unmatched bases: 1. Germline V CDR1 and CDR2: GTSNPN, SVGIG (reference sequence). The CDR3 loop spans 12 amino acids.

This clone has a handful of counts. The chain links TRBV28 to TRBJ2-7, with 10 bases fitting TRBD1. CDR1 is MDHEN, CDR2 SYDVKM, per germline. Trimming took 3 bases from V and 3 from J; bases not matched to a gene: 8. The CDR3 runs 16 residues. The CDR3 loop is CASSFPRQGAYYEQYF. The CDR3 region has the DNA TGTGCCAGCAGTTTTCCCAGACAGGGGGCTTACTACGAGCAGTACTTC. Full variable domain (rest looked up from reference TRBV28 and TRBJ2-7): DVKVTQSSRYLVKRTGEKVFLECVQDMDHENMFWYRQDPGLGLRLIYFSYDVKMKEKGDIPEGYSVSREKKERFSLILESASTNQTSMYLCASSFPRQGAYYEQYFGPGTRLTVT.

Only a few counts were recorded for this clone. This chain connects TRBV5-1 to TRBJ2-1, with TRBD1 as a possible D gene (6 bases). The V end lost 0 bases, the J end lost 5 bases, and 15 bases lay between the germline ends. Germline CDR1 and CDR2: SGHRS and YFSETQ. The CDR3 extends over 16 amino acids. DNA for the CDR3: TGCGCCAGCAGCTTGGGGAAAACCGGGACACACAATGAGCAGTTCTTC. Translation gives CASSLGKTGTHNEQFF.

The chain carries TRBV7-9 and TRBJ2-3; TRBD1 aligns across 8 bases. Trimming cost V 4 bases and J 7 bases; bases outside gene matches: 4. CDR3 size: 13 residues. Germline V gives CDR1 SEHNR, CDR2 FQNEAQ (reference sequence). The CDR3 DNA follows: TGTGCCAGCAGCTGGAACAGGGGGAATACGCAGTATTTT. As protein: CASSWNRGNTQYF.

In its sample, this clone was seen a few times. This chain uses TRBV6-5 with TRBJ2-7, with 8 bases fitting TRBD2. Germline trimming cut 5 bases from V and 0 bases from J; bases unmatched to any gene: 6. The V gene's germline CDR1 is MNHEY and CDR2 SVGAGI. CDR3 size: 15 residues. The CDR3 coding sequence is TGTGCCAGCAGTCGAGCGGGAGCGCTCTCCTACGAGCAGTACTTC. Amino acids: CASSRAGALSYEQYF.

The chain is built from TRBV2 and TRBJ2-5; 12 positions agree with TRBD2. The J call is doubtful: the DNA matches TRBJ2-7 better. Germline CDR1 reads SNHLY; CDR2 reads FYNNEI. The CDR3 is 14 residues long. DNA for the CDR3: TGTGCCAGCAGTGAATGGACTAGCGGGACCGAGCAGTACTTC. It is translated as CASSEWTSGTEQYF.